The next 5 T cell receptor beta chains were all read from a single sample in a study of blood T cell repertoires in COVID-19. Measured with immunoSEQ multiplex PCR; TCRdb has only the in-frame clones, and not every one. This table has about 55,000 clones, about 70% appearing once. The sequencing sample was made of peripheral blood. The receptors shown here come from a woman between 65 and 79 years old with acute or convalescent COVID-19.

This sequence joins TRBV14 and TRBJ2-5, with a tentative D call TRBD2 (7 bases). The germline V gene encodes CDR1 SGHDN and CDR2 FVKESK. Trimming removed 4 bases from V and 1 base from J, with 13 bases in between. The CDR3 has 15 residues. The CDR3 DNA is TGTGCCAGCAGCCTCGTGCGGGGGCCCCAAGAGACCCAGTACTTC. Its translation: CASSLVRGPQETQYF. Drawing the rest from reference TRBV14 and TRBJ2-5, the complete variable domain is EAGVTQFPSHSVIEKGQTVTLRCDPISGHDNLYWYRRVMGKEIKFLLHFVKESKQDESGMPNNRFLAERTGGTYSTLKVQPAELEDSGVYFCASSLVRGPQETQYFGPGTRLLVL.

CDR3 DNA sequence: TGTGCCAGCAGCTTTGGAGGGTTCGGCCAGACCCAGTACTTC. Its protein product is CASSFGGFGQTQYF. The V gene is TRBV7-8, the J gene TRBJ2-5, with a tentative D call TRBD2 (6 bases). CDR3 length equals 14 residues. Germline assignment: CDR1 SGHVS and CDR2 FQNEAQ. Trimming pared 3 bases from V and 6 bases from J, leaving 14 bases between.

This clone was picked up one time. The J gene is TRBJ1-1, the V gene TRBV9; a possible D gene is TRBD1 (6 bases). Germline values: CDR1 SGDLS, CDR2 YYNGEE. This CDR3 has 15 residues. Trimming removed 0 bases at V and 5 bases at J, with 14 bases between. Written as DNA, the CDR3 is TGTGCCAGCAGCGTAGGGCAGGGGCAGACGACTGAAGCTTTCTTT. Its translation is CASSVGQGQTTEAFF.

The chain carries TRBV6-5 and TRBJ2-1; 7 nucleotides agree with TRBD1. Unmatched junction bases numbered 9, after V lost 7 bases and J lost 3 bases. From germline, CDR1 is MNHEY and CDR2 SVGAGI. The CDR3 length is 15 residues. The CDR3 coding sequence is TGTGCCAGCACCACACAGGGGACGAGCTACAATGAGCAGTTCTTC. Amino acids: CASTTQGTSYNEQFF.

The chain joins TRBV6-1 to TRBJ2-6; TRBD1 might be the D (6 bases). The CDR3 contains 17 residues. V lost 4 bases and J 1 base, leaving 14 bases between the germline ends. Germline V gene lookup returns CDR1 MNHNS and CDR2 SASEGT. In nucleotides, the CDR3 is TGTGCCAGCAGTGTATCGATTAGGGGGTCTGGGGCCAACGTCCTGACTTTC. Its translation: CASSVSIRGSGANVLTF.